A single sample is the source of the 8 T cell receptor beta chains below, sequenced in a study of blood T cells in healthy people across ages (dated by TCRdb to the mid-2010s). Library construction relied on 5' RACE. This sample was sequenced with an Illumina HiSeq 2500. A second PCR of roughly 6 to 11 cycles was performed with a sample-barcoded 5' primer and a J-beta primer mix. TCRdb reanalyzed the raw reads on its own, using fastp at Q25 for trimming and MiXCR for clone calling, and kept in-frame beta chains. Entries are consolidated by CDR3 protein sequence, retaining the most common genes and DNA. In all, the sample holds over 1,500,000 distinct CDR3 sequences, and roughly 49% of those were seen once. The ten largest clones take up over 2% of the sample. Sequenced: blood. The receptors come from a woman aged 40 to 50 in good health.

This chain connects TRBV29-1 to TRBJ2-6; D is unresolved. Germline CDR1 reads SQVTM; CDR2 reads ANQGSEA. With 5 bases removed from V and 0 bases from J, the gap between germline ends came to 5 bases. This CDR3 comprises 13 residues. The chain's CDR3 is CSVPISGANVLTF. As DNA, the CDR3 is TGCAGCGTTCCGATCTCTGGGGCCAACGTCCTGACTTTC.

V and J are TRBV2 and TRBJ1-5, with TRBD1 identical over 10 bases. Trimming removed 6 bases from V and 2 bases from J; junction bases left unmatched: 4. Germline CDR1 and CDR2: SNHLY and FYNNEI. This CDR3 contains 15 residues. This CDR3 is CASRGQGSGNQPQHF. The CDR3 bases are TGTGCCAGCAGGGGACAGGGGTCGGGCAATCAGCCCCAGCATTTT.

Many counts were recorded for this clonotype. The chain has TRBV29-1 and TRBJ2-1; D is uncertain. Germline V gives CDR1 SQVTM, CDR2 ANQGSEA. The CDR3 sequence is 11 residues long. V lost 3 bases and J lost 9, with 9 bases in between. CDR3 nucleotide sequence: TGCAGCGTTGAGTCGACAAGTGAGCAGTTCTTC. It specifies CSVESTSEQFF.

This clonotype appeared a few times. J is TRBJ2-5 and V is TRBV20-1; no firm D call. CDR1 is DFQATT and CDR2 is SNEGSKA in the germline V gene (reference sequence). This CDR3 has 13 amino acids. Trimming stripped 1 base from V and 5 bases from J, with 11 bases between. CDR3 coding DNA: TGCAGTGCTAGAGGTTACGTGTTGGAGACCCAGTACTTC. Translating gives CSARGYVLETQYF.

As DNA, the CDR3 is TGTGCCACCCGGGACGCGCCAAACTATGGCTACACCTTC. Protein product: CATRDAPNYGYTF. The V gene is TRBV19, the J gene TRBJ1-2; the D gene is possibly TRBD1 (5 bases). The length of the CDR3 is 13 residues. V was cut by 10 bases and J by 2 bases, with 14 bases left in between. CDR1 and CDR2 from the germline V gene are LNHDA and SQIVND (reference sequence).

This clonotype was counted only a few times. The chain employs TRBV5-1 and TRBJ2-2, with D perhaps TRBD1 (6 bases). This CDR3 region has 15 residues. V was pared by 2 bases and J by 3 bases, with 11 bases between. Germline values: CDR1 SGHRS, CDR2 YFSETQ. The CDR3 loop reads CASSLQGQDTGELFF. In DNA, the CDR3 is TGCGCCAGCAGCTTACAGGGACAAGACACCGGGGAGCTGTTTTTT.

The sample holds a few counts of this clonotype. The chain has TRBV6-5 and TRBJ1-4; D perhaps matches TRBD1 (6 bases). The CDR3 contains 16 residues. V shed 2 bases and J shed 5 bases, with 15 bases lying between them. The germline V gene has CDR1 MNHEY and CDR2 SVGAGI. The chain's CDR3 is CASSYASGGSNEKLFF. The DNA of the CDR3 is TGTGCCAGCAGTTACGCTTCGGGGGGCTCGAATGAAAAACTGTTTTTT.

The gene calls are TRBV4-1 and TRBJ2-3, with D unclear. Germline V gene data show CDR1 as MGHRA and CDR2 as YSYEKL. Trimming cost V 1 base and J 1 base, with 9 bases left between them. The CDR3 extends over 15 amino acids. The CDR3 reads CASSQVHSGTDTQYF. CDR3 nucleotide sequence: TGCGCCAGCAGCCAAGTGCACTCCGGCACAGATACGCAGTATTTT.